The 28 T cell receptor beta chains reported below all come from one sample, sequenced in a study of blood T cell repertoires in COVID-19. TCRdb keeps only in-frame clones here, not all; method: immunoSEQ multiplex PCR. This table holds 220,000 or so clones, about 90% found once. Input material: PBMCs or T cells enriched from blood (not recorded which). The receptor source for this set is a man aged 25-40 years who had been exposed to COVID-19.

The rearrangement uses TRBV3-1 (or the pseudogene TRBV3-2) and TRBJ2-5; 10 nucleotides match TRBD2. Germline CDR1 reads LGHDT; CDR2 reads YNNKEL (reference sequence). This CDR3 region has 15 residues. The V and J ends lost 0 bases and 9 bases, in that order; junction bases with no gene match: 7. The CDR3 sequence is CASSQELAGSAAQYF. In DNA, the CDR3 is TGTGCCAGCAGCCAAGAACTAGCGGGGTCTGCGGCCCAGTACTTC.

The chain links TRBV9 to TRBJ2-2, with D perhaps TRBD2 (6 bases). From germline, CDR1 is SGDLS and CDR2 YYNGEE. V was cut by 5 bases and J by 4 bases, with 9 bases left in between. The CDR3 is 13 amino acids. Here the CDR3 reads CASRGGLTGELFF. CDR3 nucleotide sequence: TGTGCCAGCAGGGGGGGTCTCACCGGGGAGCTGTTTTTT.

This clone was detected once. At one end, the junction sequence differs from germline, possibly due to a read error. The chain employs TRBV20-1 and TRBJ1-5; 8 nucleotides align to TRBD1. This CDR3 region has 10 residues. CDR1 and CDR2 (germline): DFQATT, SNEGSKA (reference sequence). CDR3 nucleotide sequence: TGCAGTGCTCCTCGACAGGGGAGGGATTTT. It specifies CSAPRQGRDF.

This chain connects TRBV7-2 to TRBJ1-1; D not resolved. Germline CDR1 SGHTA, CDR2 FQGNSA. V lost 1 base, J lost 6 bases, and 9 bases lay in between. This CDR3 is 13 amino acids long. The CDR3: CASSLVPSPEAFF. CDR3 nucleotide sequence: TGTGCCAGCAGCTTAGTCCCCTCCCCTGAAGCTTTCTTT. Variable domain in full (rest from reference TRBV7-2 and TRBJ1-1): GAGVSQSPSNKVTEKGKDVELRCDPISGHTALYWYRQSLGQGLEFLIYFQGNSAPDKSGLPSDRFSAERTGGSVSTLTIQRTQQEDSAVYLCASSLVPSPEAFFGQGTRLTVV.

The V and J genes are TRBV27 and TRBJ2-1, with D unclear. Trimming cost V 3 bases and J 4 bases, with 7 bases left between them. CDR1 is MNHEY, CDR2 SMNVEV, per germline (reference sequence). This CDR3 is built from 13 residues. Here the CDR3 reads CASSLSHYNEQFF. DNA of the CDR3: TGTGCCAGCAGTTTGTCCCATTACAATGAGCAGTTCTTC.

The CDR3 DNA reads as TGTGCCAGCAGCTCGACAGGGGGCTACGAGCAGTACTTC. It translates to CASSSTGGYEQYF. V gene TRBV7-2 combines with J gene TRBJ2-7, with 9 positions matching TRBD1. The CDR3 has 13 residues. CDR1 is SGHTA and CDR2 is FQGNSA in the germline V gene. V dropped 4 bases and J dropped 3; count of bases not matched to a gene: 1.

This clone has only one observation. The J gene is TRBJ2-5, the V gene TRBV6-6; tentative D call: TRBD1 (5 bases). With 5 bases removed from V and 5 bases from J, the gap between germline ends came to 21 bases. The CDR3 has 16 residues. Germline CDR1 and CDR2: MNHNY and SVGAGI (reference sequence). CDR3 sequence: CASSPRAPKRHETQYF. As DNA, the CDR3 is TGTGCCAGCAGTCCCAGGGCCCCTAAGAGGCACGAGACCCAGTACTTC.

This clone was seen once. This chain joins TRBV24-1 and TRBJ2-3, with 7 bases aligning to TRBD2. The CDR3 is 16 residues long. The V segment lost 4 bases and the J segment 5 bases; nucleotides outside the gene matches: 11. The V gene's germline CDR1 is KGHDR and CDR2 SFDVKD. Here the CDR3 reads CATSDPQIAGVDTQYF. CDR3 sequence (DNA): TGTGCCACCAGTGACCCTCAGATTGCGGGGGTAGATACGCAGTATTTT.

This sequence joins TRBV13 and TRBJ1-1, with a possible D match to TRBD1 (5 bases). The CDR3 sequence is 13 residues long. From germline, CDR1 is PRHDT and CDR2 FYEKMQ (reference sequence). V lost 5 bases, J lost 4 bases, and 11 bases lay in between. The CDR3 sequence: CASSRGGGTEAFF. CDR3 bases: TGTGCCAGCAGCCGCGGGGGGGGCACTGAAGCTTTCTTT.

The V gene is TRBV9, the J gene TRBJ1-4, with a tentative D call TRBD1 (6 bases). V was shortened by 3 bases and J by 3 bases, with 18 bases between the two germline ends. This CDR3 has 17 residues. The germline CDR1 and CDR2 sequences are SGDLS and YYNGEE. DNA for the CDR3: TGTGCCAGCAGCGCCGATGCCACAGGGCTGGCTAATGAAAAACTGTTTTTT. Translation gives CASSADATGLANEKLFF. The complete variable domain, with remaining parts taken from reference TRBV9 and TRBJ1-4, reads DSGVTQTPKHLITATGQRVTLRCSPRSGDLSVYWYQQSLDQGLQFLIQYYNGEERAKGNILERFSAQQFPDLHSELNLSSLELGDSALYFCASSADATGLANEKLFFGSGTQLSVL.

This clone showed up just once. The gene calls are TRBV4-2 and TRBJ1-5, with 9 bases aligning to TRBD1. J gave up 4 bases and V 4 bases, and 2 bases lay outside the gene matches. CDR1 and CDR2 from the germline V gene are LGHNA and YNFKEQ. CDR3 size: 14 residues. The CDR3 protein is CASSPGTGNQPQHF. Here the CDR3 DNA reads TGTGCCAGCAGCCCGGGGACAGGGAATCAGCCCCAGCATTTT.

The chain combines TRBV7-2 with TRBJ2-7; D is undetermined. V lost 5 bases and J 6 bases, leaving 11 bases between the germline ends. The V gene's germline CDR1 is SGHTA and CDR2 FQGNSA. This CDR3 comprises 12 residues. The CDR3 DNA sequence: TGTGCCAGCAGCCCACCAATCGGCGAGCAGTACTTC. It specifies CASSPPIGEQYF.

J is TRBJ2-5 and V is TRBV4-1; TRBD2 is a possible D gene (6 bases). This CDR3 spans 17 amino acids. Germline V gene lookup returns CDR1 MGHRA and CDR2 YSYEKL. V lost 1 base and J 5 bases, leaving 20 bases between the germline ends. DNA of the CDR3: TGCGCCAGCAGCCAAGGCGTGGAGCCTCCCGGAGGGGAGACCCAGTACTTC. This translates into CASSQGVEPPGGETQYF.

J is TRBJ2-2 and V is TRBV6-5; 7 bases are shared with TRBD1. J gave up 3 bases and V 0 bases, and 1 base lay outside the gene matches. CDR3 length: 15 amino acids. Germline V lookup: CDR1 MNHEY, CDR2 SVGAGI. The CDR3 loop is CASSYSQGDTGELFF. CDR3 sequence (DNA): TGTGCCAGCAGTTACTCCCAGGGGGACACCGGGGAGCTGTTTTTT.

The CDR3 reads CASSQVVQSEAFF. DNA for the CDR3: TGCGCCAGCAGCCAAGTGGTGCAGTCGGAAGCTTTCTTT. This chain joins TRBV4-1 and TRBJ1-1; no clear D gene. The length of the CDR3 is 13 residues. Trimming stripped 1 base from V and 8 bases from J, with 11 bases between. The V gene's germline CDR1 is MGHRA and CDR2 YSYEKL.

In its sample, this clone was seen a few times. The genes are TRBV7-9 and TRBJ1-1; 7 bases match TRBD1. CDR1 and CDR2 (germline): SEHNR, FQNEAQ (reference sequence). The CDR3 has 16 residues. Trimming cost V 2 bases and J 2 bases; bases outside gene matches: 8. CDR3 sequence reads: CASSLMWDSLNTEAFF. CDR3 DNA sequence: TGTGCCAGCAGCTTAATGTGGGACAGTCTAAACACTGAAGCTTTCTTT. The complete variable domain, with remaining parts taken from reference TRBV7-9 and TRBJ1-1, reads DTGVSQNPRHKITKRGQNVTFRCDPISEHNRLYWYRQTLGQGPEFLTYFQNEAQLEKSRLLSDRFSAERPKGSFSTLEIQRTEQGDSAMYLCASSLMWDSLNTEAFFGQGTRLTVV.

This chain joins TRBV5-1 and TRBJ2-3, with a weak D call TRBD2 (6 bases). This CDR3 has 14 residues. Trimming cost V 4 bases and J 2 bases, with 11 bases left between them. Germline-derived CDR1 and CDR2 are SGHRS and YFSETQ. CDR3 amino acids: CASSPGLSTDTQYF. In DNA form, the CDR3 reads TGCGCCAGCAGCCCGGGACTCTCCACAGATACGCAGTATTTT.

The V call is TRBV4-1, the J call TRBJ2-1, with D possibly being TRBD2 (7 bases). V gave up 1 base and J gave up 4 bases, with 14 bases separating them. The CDR3 has 16 amino acids. Germline CDR1 and CDR2: MGHRA and YSYEKL. CDR3 protein: CASSQAKGGLYNEQFF. As DNA, the CDR3 is TGCGCCAGCAGCCAAGCCAAAGGGGGACTATACAATGAGCAGTTCTTC.

The CDR3 is CASSLGDRALSYEQYF. The CDR3 coding sequence is TGTGCCAGCAGCTTGGGCGACAGGGCCCTCTCCTACGAGCAGTACTTC. The chain carries TRBV5-5 and TRBJ2-7, with 7 positions matching TRBD1. Trimming at V came to 0 bases and at J to 0 bases, leaving 6 bases not matched to a gene. Per germline, CDR1 SGHKS and CDR2 YYEKEE (reference sequence). The CDR3 runs 16 residues.

The J gene is TRBJ1-1, the V gene TRBV27, with D possibly TRBD1 on 6 matching bases. V shed 7 bases and J shed 10 bases, with 19 bases lying between them. This CDR3 contains 13 residues. Germline CDR1 MNHEY, CDR2 SMNVEV (reference sequence). The CDR3 DNA is TGTGCCAGCAATTGGCAAGGGGGAGAGCGAGCTTTCTTT. This encodes CASNWQGGERAFF.

The chain links TRBV18 to TRBJ1-1; D is perhaps TRBD1 (5 bases). The CDR3 runs 14 residues. The ends were cut back, 3 bases at V and 1 base at J, with 9 bases in the middle. The germline V gene encodes CDR1 KGHSH and CDR2 LQKENI. The CDR3: CASSPNQGNTEAFF. The CDR3 nucleotides are TGTGCCAGCTCACCTAACCAGGGGAACACTGAAGCTTTCTTT.

This chain uses TRBV27 with TRBJ1-2; 9 bases agree with TRBD1. Germline lookup yields CDR1 MNHEY and CDR2 SMNVEV (reference sequence). The CDR3 has 14 residues. The J segment lost 4 bases and the V segment lost 3 bases, leaving 3 bases of the junction unmatched. The CDR3 reads CASSLTGGSYGYTF. CDR3 coding DNA: TGTGCCAGCAGTTTGACAGGGGGTTCCTATGGCTACACCTTC.

V gene TRBV3-1 (or the pseudogene TRBV3-2) combines with J gene TRBJ1-6; D ambiguous. This CDR3 contains 13 residues. V shed 0 bases and J shed 6 bases, with 3 bases lying between them. Germline CDR1 and CDR2: LGHDT and YNNKEL (reference sequence). CDR3 amino acids: CASSQDFNSPLHF. In nucleotides, the CDR3 is TGTGCCAGCAGCCAAGACTTTAATTCACCCCTCCACTTT.

Notes on this clone: Compared with germline, one end of the junction differs, possibly owing to a read error. This chain uses TRBV7-9 with TRBJ1-2, with D unclear. This CDR3 spans 17 amino acids. Germline CDR1 and CDR2: SEHNR and FQNEAQ (reference sequence). The CDR3 sequence: CASTLLLGAEKGGGYTF. DNA for the CDR3: TGTGCCAGCACCTTATTGCTGGGAGCCGAGAAAGGAGGTGGCTACACCTTC.

The rearrangement joins TRBV7-9 to TRBJ2-1; D is perhaps TRBD2 (5 bases). The germline V gene has CDR1 SEHNR and CDR2 FQNEAQ (reference sequence). The V end lost 1 base, the J end lost 4 bases, and 11 bases lay between the germline ends. The CDR3 has 15 residues. CDR3 sequence: CASSLGRSGYNEQFF. CDR3 nucleotides: TGTGCCAGCAGCTTAGGGAGAAGCGGATACAATGAGCAGTTCTTC. Filled out from reference TRBV7-9 and TRBJ2-1, the complete variable domain reads DTGVSQNPRHKITKRGQNVTFRCDPISEHNRLYWYRQTLGQGPEFLTYFQNEAQLEKSRLLSDRFSAERPKGSFSTLEIQRTEQGDSAMYLCASSLGRSGYNEQFFGPGTRLTVL.

V usage is TRBV5-4 and J usage is TRBJ2-1; 8 bases line up with TRBD2. CDR3 length: 16 amino acids. The V gene's germline CDR1 is SGHNT and CDR2 YYREEE (reference sequence). V was pared by 0 bases and J by 1 base, with 3 bases of the junction left unmatched. In DNA form, the CDR3 reads TGTGCCAGCAGCTTGGATGGCGGGGGGTCCTACAATGAGCAGTTCTTC. This codes for CASSLDGGGSYNEQFF.

This clone showed up just a few times. The V and J genes are TRBV6-1 and TRBJ2-3; 10 nucleotides line up with TRBD2. CDR1 MNHNS and CDR2 SASEGT come from the germline V gene. The length of the CDR3 is 16 residues. Unmatched junction bases numbered 2, after V lost 0 bases and J lost 2 bases. CDR3 nucleotides: TGTGCCAGCAGTGAAGCGAGCGGGGGGGCCACAGATACGCAGTATTTT. This sequence encodes CASSEASGGATDTQYF.

V gene TRBV27 combines with J gene TRBJ1-6; 9 nucleotides agree with TRBD1. The junction had 7 bases not matched to a gene; V was cut back by 6 bases and J by 7 bases. This CDR3 contains 15 residues. CDR1 and CDR2 from the germline V gene are MNHEY and SMNVEV (reference sequence). CDR3 in amino acids: CASRTGGAFNSPLHF. The DNA of the CDR3 is TGTGCCAGCAGAACAGGGGGCGCATTCAATTCACCCCTCCACTTT.